Listed here is a single T cell receptor (beta chain). The data are from a study of CD8 T cells in Susac syndrome. Study-level information: Patients with Susac syndrome were, at the time of blood collection, therapy-naive, maintained on corticosteroids, or maintained on intravenous immunoglobulin alone.

Between the trimmed V and J ends, which lost 0 bases and 3 bases, there was a span of 7 bases. This CDR3 has 14 residues. Germline V CDR1 and CDR2: SGDLS, YYNGEE. The RNA input was roughly 0.45 to 1 ug, and it was reverse transcribed with random hexamers. The TCR beta CDR3 was amplified by immunoSEQ multiplex PCR across 54 Vbeta, 13 Jbeta. TCRdb recomputed calls from the immunoSEQ multiplex PCR reads with MiXCR, one row per CDR3 protein. The sample lists more than 110,000 distinct CDR3 sequences; 85% to 95% were seen once. The chain joins TRBV9 to TRBJ1-3; D gene uncertain. This receptor was identified in a human donor with Susac syndrome. Material for sequencing was CD4+ T cells from PBMCs. DNA for the CDR3: TGTGCCAGCAGCGTAGAAGATAATGGAAACACCATATATTTT. Translating it yields CASSVEDNGNTIYF.